The T cell receptor (beta chain) under discussion was sequenced for a study of blood T cell repertoires in COVID-19. As originally analysed: By means of reference gene primer amplification, nucleated cell counts were estimated. Using immunoSEQ multiplex PCR, the repertoire was profiled, and TCRdb retains in-frame clones only, with some absent. D and trimming come from the DNA, and the V and J calls and clone size come from that table. The sample carries under 200,000 clones, over 70% recorded once. The sequenced sample was PBMCs or T cells enriched from blood (not recorded which). The TCR originated in a woman aged 45-65 years in a cohort exposed to, infected with or recovered from COVID-19 (not recorded which).

The CDR3 loop reads CAISAAGQEEKLFF. CDR3 sequence (DNA): TGTGCCATCAGTGCCGCGGGACAGGAAGAAAAACTGTTTTTT. The rearrangement joins TRBV10-3 to TRBJ1-4; 8 bases are a match to TRBD1. CDR1 ENHRY and CDR2 SYGVKD come from the germline V gene. The V gene end was trimmed by 4 bases and the J gene end by 8 bases; junction bases not matched to a gene: 6. The CDR3 is 14 residues long.